What follows is one T cell receptor (beta chain) and its context. The antigen remains undetermined. This sample was included in a study of cytomegalovirus exposure and HLA in healthy donors. Study-wide results and limits: As immune exposure information, only CMV serostatus was available. The study assumed roughly uniform donor sequencing depth for presence/absence analyses. Some highly shared sequence variants likely arose as a pipeline artifact. A later analysis linked fewer than 20,000 TCR beta sequences to HLA alleles at 0.05 false discovery rate.

The PCR contained 60 Vbeta and 13 Jbeta primers. Measured with immunoSEQ multiplex PCR; TCRdb has only the in-frame clones, and not every one. The table lists about 160,000 clones, 75% to 90% of them singletons. Germline lookup yields CDR1 MGHRA and CDR2 YSYEKL. This CDR3 region has 13 residues. V lost 4 bases and J 10 bases, leaving 11 bases between the germline ends. The sequenced sample was PBMCs. This TCR derives from a woman younger than 35 in good health and CMV-seronegative. The chain combines TRBV4-1 with TRBJ1-6; no definite D call. The CDR3 nucleotides are TGCGCCAGCAGCCCCCCTGGTAGCTCACCCCTCCACTTT. Translating it yields CASSPPGSSPLHF.